Each of the 6 T cell receptor beta chains below was sequenced from the same sample in a study of control samples from healthy donors and cancer patients. Data came from immunoSEQ multiplex PCR; TCRdb stores just in-frame clones and leaves some out. The sample comprises some 140,000 clones, roughly 94% of which are singletons, and 13% to 15% rests with the top ten. The sequenced material came from PBMCs. These receptors were taken from a man between 60 and 70 years old with colorectal cancer.

The V gene is TRBV7-2, the J gene TRBJ1-5, with 7 bases lining up with TRBD1. After removal of 0 bases from V and 7 bases from J, the junction contained 6 bases not matched to a gene. This CDR3 has 15 residues. The germline V gene encodes CDR1 SGHTA and CDR2 FQGNSA. CDR3 residues: CASSLAPGTAQPQHF. CDR3 DNA sequence: TGTGCCAGCAGCTTAGCACCAGGGACAGCACAGCCCCAGCATTTT. The full variable domain, in which reference TRBV7-2 and TRBJ1-5 provide the parts outside the CDR3, is GAGVSQSPSNKVTEKGKDVELRCDPISGHTALYWYRQSLGQGLEFLIYFQGNSAPDKSGLPSDRFSAERTGGSVSTLTIQRTQQEDSAVYLCASSLAPGTAQPQHFGDGTRLSIL.

The rearrangement uses TRBV11-2 and TRBJ1-6; 9 bases agree with TRBD1. The CDR3 extends over 14 amino acids. The V gene's germline CDR1 is SGHAT and CDR2 FQNNGV. Trimming at V came to 1 base and at J to 11 bases, leaving 3 bases not matched to a gene. The CDR3 loop is CASSLAGTGTPLHF. The CDR3 coding sequence is TGTGCCAGCAGCTTAGCAGGGACAGGGACACCCCTCCACTTT.

CDR3 protein: CASSQGGGQSEKLFF. In DNA, the CDR3 is TGCGCCAGCAGCCAAGGTGGGGGGCAAAGCGAAAAACTGTTTTTT. V is TRBV4-1 and J is TRBJ1-4, with D perhaps matching TRBD1 (6 bases). V lost 1 base and J 8 bases, leaving 14 bases between the germline ends. Germline loops: CDR1 MGHRA, CDR2 YSYEKL. CDR3 length: 15 residues.

The CDR3 DNA follows: TGTGCCAGCAGCTTAGGTCTAGGCCGCGGAGCAGATACGCAGTATTTT. The encoded protein is CASSLGLGRGADTQYF. The rearrangement joins TRBV11-2 to TRBJ2-3; D is unclear. Trimming removed 1 base at V and 4 bases at J, with 15 bases between. The CDR3 contains 16 residues. Germline CDR1 is SGHAT and CDR2 is FQNNGV.

The rearrangement links TRBV19 to TRBJ1-6, with no clear D. This CDR3 contains 16 residues. Germline CDR1 reads LNHDA; CDR2 reads SQIVND (reference sequence). Trimming left V 5 bases short and J 0 bases short, with 11 bases between. The CDR3 loop is CASSDDWSSYNSPLHF. The CDR3 DNA reads as TGTGCCAGTAGTGACGACTGGAGCTCCTATAATTCACCCCTCCACTTT.

The chain carries TRBV3-1 (or the pseudogene TRBV3-2) and TRBJ1-1, with TRBD1 as a possible D gene (6 bases). Germline V gene sequence: CDR1 LGHDT, CDR2 YNNKEL (reference sequence). V lost 5 bases to trimming and J lost 2 bases, with 12 bases between them. The CDR3 length is 14 residues. The CDR3 loop reads CASSNPQGNTEAFF. For the CDR3, the DNA is TGTGCCAGCAGCAACCCACAGGGAAACACTGAAGCTTTCTTT.